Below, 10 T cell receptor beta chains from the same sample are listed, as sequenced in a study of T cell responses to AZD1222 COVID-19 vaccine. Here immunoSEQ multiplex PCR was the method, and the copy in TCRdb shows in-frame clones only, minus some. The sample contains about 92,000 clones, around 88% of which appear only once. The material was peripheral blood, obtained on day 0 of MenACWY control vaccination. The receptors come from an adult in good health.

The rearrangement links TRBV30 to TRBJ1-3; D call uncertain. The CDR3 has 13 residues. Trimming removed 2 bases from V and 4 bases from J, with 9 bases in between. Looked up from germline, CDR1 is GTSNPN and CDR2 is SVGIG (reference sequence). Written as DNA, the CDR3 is TGTGCCTGGAGTTGGGTGAGCGGAAACACCATATATTTT. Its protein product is CAWSWVSGNTIYF.

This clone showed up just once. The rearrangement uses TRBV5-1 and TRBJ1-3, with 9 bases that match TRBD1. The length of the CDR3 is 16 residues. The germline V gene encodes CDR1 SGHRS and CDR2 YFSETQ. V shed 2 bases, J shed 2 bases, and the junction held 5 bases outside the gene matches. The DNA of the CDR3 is TGCGCCAGCAGCTTCGGACAGGGGAAGACTGGAAACACCATATATTTT. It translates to CASSFGQGKTGNTIYF.

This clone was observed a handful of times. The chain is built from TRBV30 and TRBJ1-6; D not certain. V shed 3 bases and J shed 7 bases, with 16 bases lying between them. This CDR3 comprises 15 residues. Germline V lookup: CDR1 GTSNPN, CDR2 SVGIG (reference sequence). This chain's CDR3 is CAWSGRTRLNSPLHF. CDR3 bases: TGTGCCTGGAGCGGAAGGACCAGGTTAAATTCACCCCTCCACTTT.

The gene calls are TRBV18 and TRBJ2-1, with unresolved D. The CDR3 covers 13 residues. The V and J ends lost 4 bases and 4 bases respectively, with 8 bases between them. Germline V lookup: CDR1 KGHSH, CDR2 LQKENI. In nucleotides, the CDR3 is TGTGCCAGCTCACTTGACCCGTACAATGAGCAGTTCTTC. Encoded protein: CASSLDPYNEQFF.

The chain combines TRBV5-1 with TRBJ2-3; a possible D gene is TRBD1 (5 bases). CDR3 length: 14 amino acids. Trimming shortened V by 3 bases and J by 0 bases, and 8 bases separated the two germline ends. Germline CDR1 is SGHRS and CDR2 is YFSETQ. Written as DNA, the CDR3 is TGCGCCAGCAGCTCGGACATTAGCACAGATACGCAGTATTTT. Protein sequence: CASSSDISTDTQYF.

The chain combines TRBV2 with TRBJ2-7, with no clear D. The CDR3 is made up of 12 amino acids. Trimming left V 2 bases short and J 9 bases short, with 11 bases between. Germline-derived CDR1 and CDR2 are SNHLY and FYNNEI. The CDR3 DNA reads TGTGCCAGCAGTGAACCATCAATGGGGCAGTACTTC. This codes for CASSEPSMGQYF.

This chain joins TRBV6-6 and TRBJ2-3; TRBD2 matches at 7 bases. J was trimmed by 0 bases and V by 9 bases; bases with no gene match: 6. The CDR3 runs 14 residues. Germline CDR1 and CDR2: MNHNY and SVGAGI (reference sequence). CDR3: CASGAGDSTDTQYF. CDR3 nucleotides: TGTGCCAGTGGGGCGGGGGATAGCACAGATACGCAGTATTTT.

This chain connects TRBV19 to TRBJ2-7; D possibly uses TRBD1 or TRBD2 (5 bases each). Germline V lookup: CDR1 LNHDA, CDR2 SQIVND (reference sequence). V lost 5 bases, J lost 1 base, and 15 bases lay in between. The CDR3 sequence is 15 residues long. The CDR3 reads CASSRDADSSYEQYF. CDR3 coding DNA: TGTGCCAGTAGTCGGGACGCTGACAGTTCCTACGAGCAGTACTTC. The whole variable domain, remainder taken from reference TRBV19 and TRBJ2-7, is DGGITQSPKYLFRKEGQNVTLSCEQNLNHDAMYWYRQDPGQGLRLIYYSQIVNDFQKGDIAEGYSVSREKKESFPLTVTSAQKNPTAFYLCASSRDADSSYEQYFGPGTRLTVT.

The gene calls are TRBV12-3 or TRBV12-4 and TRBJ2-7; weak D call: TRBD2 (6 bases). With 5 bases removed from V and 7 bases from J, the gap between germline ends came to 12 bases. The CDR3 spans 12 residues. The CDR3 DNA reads TGTGCCAGCAGTCCAGGAGGGGAGGAGCAGTACTTC. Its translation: CASSPGGEEQYF.

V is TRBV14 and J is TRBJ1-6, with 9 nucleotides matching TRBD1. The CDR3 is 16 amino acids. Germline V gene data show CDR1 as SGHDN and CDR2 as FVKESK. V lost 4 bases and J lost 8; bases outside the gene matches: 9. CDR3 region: CASSLNRGRQDSPLHF. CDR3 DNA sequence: TGTGCCAGCAGCCTAAACAGGGGGCGCCAGGATTCACCCCTCCACTTT. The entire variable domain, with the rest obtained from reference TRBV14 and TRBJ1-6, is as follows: EAGVTQFPSHSVIEKGQTVTLRCDPISGHDNLYWYRRVMGKEIKFLLHFVKESKQDESGMPNNRFLAERTGGTYSTLKVQPAELEDSGVYFCASSLNRGRQDSPLHFGNGTRLTVT.